The source of this T cell receptor beta chain is a study of T-cell memory formation after mild COVID-19. Study background: Each donor largely had its own TCR clusters.

Whole-study results and caveats: Cross-reactive memory apparently joined, as some responding clones appeared in pre-infection memory. What remained unconfirmed was the SARS-CoV-2 specificity of second-wave clones peaking on day 37. CD4+ contracting clones were mainly CM and EM; CD8+ ones, EMRA.

TCRdb re-called the 5' RACE reads with MiXCR, one entry per CDR3 protein. The sample yields around 300,000 distinct CDR3 sequences, 15% to 20% seen once. This clonotype has only a few counts. What it binds is not known. Material: PBMCs or a T cell subset sorted from them (not recorded which). This TCR came from a man between 18 and 29 years old who had mild COVID-19 (a few samples of this study predate the infection). Cell type and time point are not known.

The CDR3 DNA reads as TGTGCCAGCAGCTTAAGGGAAACGGGACAGGGGCTGGTAGAGACCCAGTACTTC. Protein product: CASSLRETGQGLVETQYF. The chain couples TRBV7-7 to TRBJ2-5; 10 bases map to TRBD1. This CDR3 contains 18 residues. Germline V lookup: CDR1 SSHAT, CDR2 FNYEAQ (reference sequence). Trimming cost V 2 bases and J 4 bases; bases outside gene matches: 13.